This is a list of T cell receptor beta chains from one sample in a study of identical twins. Via MiXCR, TCRdb re-called the 5' RACE reads, giving one row per CDR3 protein. Among about 470,000 distinct CDR3 sequences listed, 24% were seen once. Separately, the same data were catalogued under a study of T cells expressing NK-cell markers.

What was sequenced was CD4+ T cells sorted from blood. The receptors come from a young woman in good health. Both conserved end residues are part of each CDR3. A D gene is named only where the DNA matches it firmly. The listing skips clone size in some rows; elsewhere it reads once, few, many or a size class.

v_call	clone_size	d_call	j_call	cdr3_nt	cdr3_aa
TRBV6-5	few	TRBD1	TRBJ2-5	TGTGCCAGCAGTTACGACAGGGTGCGAGAGACCCAGTACTTC	CASSYDRVRETQYF
TRBV11-1	.	.	TRBJ1-1	TGTGCCAGCAGCTATGGCTGGGGGCGGCGGGGCGCGAGCACTGAAGCTTTCTTT	CASSYGWGRRGASTEAFF
TRBV6-6	.	.	TRBJ1-1	TGTGCCAGCAGTCAGGGACCAACTGAAGCTTTCTTT	CASSQGPTEAFF
TRBV7-9	few	TRBD1	TRBJ2-7	TGTGCCAGCAGCAGAGGACAGGACATCAACGAGCAGTACTTC	CASSRGQDINEQYF
TRBV10-2	.	TRBD1	TRBJ1-1	TGCGCCAGCAGTGTAGAGACAGGGATGAACACTGAAGCTTTCTTT	CASSVETGMNTEAFF
TRBV4-2	few	.	TRBJ1-2	TGTGCCAGCAGGAGTGGGGGGGGCGTCTATGGCTACACCTTC	CASRSGGGVYGYTF
TRBV18	few	.	TRBJ1-4	TGTGCCAGCTCACCCGACAGAACTAATGAAAAACTGTTTTTT	CASSPDRTNEKLFF
TRBV12-3/TRBV12-4	few	TRBD1	TRBJ1-1	TGTGCCAGCAGTTTAAGGACAGGCTACACTGAAGCTTTCTTT	CASSLRTGYTEAFF
TRBV13	.	TRBD2	TRBJ2-6	TGTGCCAGCAGCTTCCTAGCGGCTGGGGCCAACGTCCTGACTTTC	CASSFLAAGANVLTF
TRBV7-6	.	.	TRBJ1-4	TGTGCCAGCAGCCGGGGTTCAGGGTCCCTGGCTGGGCATGAAAAACTGTTTTTT	CASSRGSGSLAGHEKLFF
TRBV20-1	.	TRBD2	TRBJ2-1	TGCAGTGCTAGCGGACTAGCGGGAACCTACAATGAGCAGTTCTTC	CSASGLAGTYNEQFF
TRBV29-1	many	.	TRBJ1-1	TGCAGCGGGGGAAGAACGTCGAACACTGAAGCTTTCTTT	CSGGRTSNTEAFF
TRBV7-9	.	.	TRBJ1-6	TGTGCCAGCAGCTTATCGGGTTGGAGTTCACCCCTCCACTTT	CASSLSGWSSPLHF
TRBV5-6	many	.	TRBJ1-5	TGTGCCAGCAGCTTGGGACAGTATAGCAATCAGCCCCAGCATTTT	CASSLGQYSNQPQHF
TRBV12-3/TRBV12-4	.	.	TRBJ2-5	TGTGCCAGCAGTTTGGAAGCTTTAAAGACCCAGTACTTC	CASSLEALKTQYF
TRBV27	few	TRBD1	TRBJ1-4	TGTGCCAGCAGTTTGACCGGACAGGGTAATGAAAAACTGTTTTTT	CASSLTGQGNEKLFF
TRBV7-2	few	TRBD1	TRBJ1-1	TGTGCCAGCAGCTTGATGAAGGGACAGGGGGTTGAAGCTTTCTTT	CASSLMKGQGVEAFF
TRBV7-9	many	TRBD1	TRBJ2-5	TGTGCCAGCAGTTCAGGGGGCGATACCCAGTACTTC	CASSSGGDTQYF
TRBV30	few	.	TRBJ1-6	TGTGCCTGGGCGACGTTTGGACATTCACCCCTCCACTTT	CAWATFGHSPLHF
TRBV5-6	.	.	TRBJ1-5	TGTGCCAGCAGCTTAGGGGGGGCGAGGGGCAATCAGCCCCAGCATTTT	CASSLGGARGNQPQHF
TRBV20-1	.	.	TRBJ2-1	TGCAGTGGGAAGAGGCCGGTACTCTACAATGAGCAGTTCTTC	CSGKRPVLYNEQFF
TRBV20-1	.	.	TRBJ2-3	TGCAGTGCTAATACGCAGTATTTT	CSANTQYF
TRBV5-1	many	.	TRBJ1-1	TGTGCCAGCAGCTTGGGTGACAGGAACACTGAAGCTTTCTTT	CASSLGDRNTEAFF
TRBV12-3/TRBV12-4	few	TRBD2	TRBJ2-3	TGTGCCAGCAGTTTGGGGACTAGCGGGGGGGCTGAAACAGATACGCAGTATTTT	CASSLGTSGGAETDTQYF
TRBV20-1	.	.	TRBJ2-1	TGCAGTGCTAGCAGCGGACTACAATACAATGAGCAGTTCTTC	CSASSGLQYNEQFF
TRBV3-1	.	.	TRBJ1-1	TGTGCCAGCAGCCAATACCTTGGGAGCACTGAAGCTTTCTTT	CASSQYLGSTEAFF
TRBV10-3	.	.	TRBJ2-5	TGTGCCATCAGTGAGTCGTGGGGGAGAGAGACCCAGTACTTC	CAISESWGRETQYF
TRBV29-1	.	.	TRBJ1-2	TGCAGCGTTGAAGATGCAGGGGTCGGCTATGGCTACACCTTC	CSVEDAGVGYGYTF
TRBV29-1	.	.	TRBJ1-1	TGCAGCGTTGAAGATCCTGACCGAGAGTTTGAAGCTTTCTTT	CSVEDPDREFEAFF
TRBV3-1	once	.	TRBJ2-1	TGTGCCAGCAGCCAAGGGTATAGACACAATGAGCAGTTCTTC	CASSQGYRHNEQFF
TRBV24-1	.	TRBD2	TRBJ2-1	TGTGCCACCAGTGATGCTGGACTAGCGGGGGGGCCGGCCGGCCCGAATGAGCAGTTCTTC	CATSDAGLAGGPAGPNEQFF
TRBV4-3	.	TRBD2	TRBJ2-7	TGCGCCAGCAGCCTCCTTGGGACTAGCGGGACCTCCTACGAGCAGTACTTC	CASSLLGTSGTSYEQYF
TRBV5-1	few	TRBD2	TRBJ2-2	TGCGCCAGCAGCTTGTCAGCGGGAGTCACCGGGGAGCTGTTTTTT	CASSLSAGVTGELFF
TRBV11-2	.	.	TRBJ1-1	TGTGCCAGCGGCCGACTGACGAACACTGAAGCTTTCTTT	CASGRLTNTEAFF
TRBV20-1	.	.	TRBJ2-7	TGCAGTGCCCGGCCCAGGCAGCGTTCCCTCTACGAGCAGTACTTC	CSARPRQRSLYEQYF
TRBV18	many	.	TRBJ1-5	TGTGCCAGCTCATGGGGGGGCGGGGATCAGCCCCAGCATTTT	CASSWGGGDQPQHF
TRBV6-5	.	TRBD2	TRBJ2-7	TGTGCCAGCAGTTACTCTGGGACTAGCGGGAGCGCATACGAGCAGTACTTC	CASSYSGTSGSAYEQYF
TRBV5-1	few	TRBD2	TRBJ2-1	TGCGCCAGCAGCTTGGTTGGTAGCGGGAGTCGATTAGAGCAGTTCTTC	CASSLVGSGSRLEQFF
TRBV20-1	.	.	TRBJ1-2	TGCAGTGTCATGCCGTTACGAAGGTCTGTTATGCGTGGCTACACCTTC	CSVMPLRRSVMRGYTF